This TCR beta chain stems from a study of shared clonotypes between healthy human individuals. Overall study: Plates per donor: three CD4 naive, three CD4 memory, two CD8 naive, one CD8 memory.

Overall study results and limits: Donor scarcity curtailed the genetic and exposure-history diversity represented herein.

Turning to this clone: Its antigen is undetermined.

Deep was the level at which the assay was run. Per sorted-subset replicate PCR, input was around 200 ng DNA, representing about 32,000 T cell genomes. Method: immunoSEQ multiplex PCR; TCRdb's copy keeps in-frame clones and lacks some. This sample yields about 100,000 clones, of which approximately 70% are seen a single time; approximately 50% belongs to the top ten. The germline gives CDR1 KGHSH, CDR2 LQKENI. CDR3 length: 17 residues. Trimming cost V 2 bases and J 9 bases; bases outside gene matches: 11. The chain is built from TRBV18 and TRBJ2-1; 12 bases are a match to TRBD1. The specimen sequenced was memory CD8+ T cells sorted from blood. Subset meaning: CD45RO+ cells pooled with CCR7-negative TemRA cells. The receptor's source is a man in his thirties or forties in good health. The CDR3 sequence: CASSPFFSGQGASEQFF. CDR3 in DNA: TGTGCCAGCTCACCATTTTTTTCGGGACAGGGGGCAAGTGAGCAGTTCTTC.